This T cell receptor beta chain was sequenced during a study of T cell clusters in autoimmune cytopenias. Study results and limitations: Primary autoimmune cytopenia patients seemingly lacked the physiological T cell clusters found in healthy donors.

Multiplex touch-down PCR amplified TRB using TRB-A and TRB-B pools in one tube. TCRdb re-called the multiplex PCR reads and shows each CDR3 protein once, DNA omitted. There are nearly 7,000 distinct CDR3 sequences in the sample, with roughly 18% held by the top ten. Worth noting for this clonotype: No antigen is known for it.

TRB amplification used around 260 ng of peripheral blood genomic DNA. The length of the CDR3 is 15 residues. Germline-derived CDR1 and CDR2 are MNHEY and SVGEGT. The same specimen was also included in a second study, on T cell repertoires in aging, cancer and after chemotherapy. That study reports: Over several months to years, re-sampled healthy donor repertoires clearly shared clones.

The TCR originated in a human donor in good health. J is TRBJ1-5 and V is TRBV6-2 or TRBV6-3; TCRdb names TRBD1, which stays unverified in the absence of DNA. The source material was peripheral blood. CDR3 region: CASSTRGQGVWPQHF.